The 5 T cell receptor beta chains presented below share a single source sample, sequenced in a study of cytomegalovirus exposure and HLA in healthy donors (dated 2017 in TCRdb). Library method: the immunoSEQ multiplex PCR assay. For the multiplex PCR, a mixture combining 60 forward primers for TCR Vbeta segments and 13 reverse primers for TCR Jbeta segments was used. The source is immuneACCESS, and TCRdb retained only in-frame sequences with V and J called. Part of the clones is not carried over; for the studies checked, unresolved V genes explain less than half of this, and the remainder is unexplained. The sample's table lists a count of roughly 140,000 clones. The ten largest clones add up to 0.75% to 1% of the sample. Sequencing was carried out using PBMCs. Every receptor here comes from a male donor in good health and CMV-seronegative.

The rearrangement uses TRBV7-9 and TRBJ1-1, with D perhaps matching TRBD1 (5 bases). Trimming took 5 bases from V and 7 from J, leaving 17 bases between them. Germline V gene data show CDR1 as SEHNR and CDR2 as FQNEAQ (reference sequence). This CDR3 spans 14 amino acids. Here the CDR3 reads CASSPNRGGSEAFF. As DNA, the CDR3 is TGTGCCAGCAGCCCCAACCGGGGGGGGAGTGAAGCTTTCTTT.

DNA for the CDR3: TGTGCCAGCAGCTTGACAGGCTACGAGCAGTACTTC. This encodes CASSLTGYEQYF. The chain links TRBV7-2 to TRBJ2-7; possibly TRBD1 for D (6 bases). This CDR3 comprises 12 residues. The germline V gene encodes CDR1 SGHTA and CDR2 FQGNSA. Deletions cut 3 bases from V and 3 bases from J, with 6 bases between.

The V call is TRBV9, the J call TRBJ1-1; D is possibly TRBD1 (5 bases). Trimming cost V 0 bases and J 2 bases, with 11 bases left between them. The CDR3 consists of 15 residues. The germline V gene has CDR1 SGDLS and CDR2 YYNGEE. The CDR3 loop reads CASSVGWGVNTEAFF. CDR3 coding DNA: TGTGCCAGCAGCGTAGGTTGGGGGGTTAACACTGAAGCTTTCTTT. Variable domain in full (rest from reference TRBV9 and TRBJ1-1): DSGVTQTPKHLITATGQRVTLRCSPRSGDLSVYWYQQSLDQGLQFLIQYYNGEERAKGNILERFSAQQFPDLHSELNLSSLELGDSALYFCASSVGWGVNTEAFFGQGTRLTVV.

The CDR3 sequence: CSAARTTNTGELFF. Written as DNA, the CDR3 is TGCAGCGCTGCAAGGACAACTAACACCGGGGAGCTGTTTTTT. The rearrangement links TRBV29-1 to TRBJ2-2; D perhaps matches TRBD1 (5 bases). The CDR3 length is 14 residues. V lost 7 bases and J 2 bases, leaving 14 bases between the germline ends. Per the germline V gene, CDR1 is SQVTM and CDR2 is ANQGSEA.

The chain has TRBV18 and TRBJ1-1; 8 positions match TRBD1. The germline CDR1 and CDR2 sequences are KGHSH and LQKENI. The V and J ends lost 8 bases and 0 bases, in that order; junction bases with no gene match: 5. The CDR3 consists of 14 residues. CDR3 nucleotide sequence: TGTGCCAGCGCGCTGGACAGGGTGAACACTGAAGCTTTCTTT. Its protein is CASALDRVNTEAFF.